A single sample gave rise to the 9 T cell receptor beta chains below, sequenced in a study of blood T cell repertoires in COVID-19. Data came from immunoSEQ multiplex PCR; TCRdb stores just in-frame clones and leaves some out. This table holds tens of thousands of clones, more than 80% found once. Specimen: peripheral blood. The receptors come from a man aged 60 to 69 with acute or convalescent COVID-19.

The V and J genes are TRBV29-1 and TRBJ1-2; D not certain. The CDR3 extends over 15 amino acids. Germline values: CDR1 SQVTM, CDR2 ANQGSEA. V was shortened by 1 base and J by 3 bases, with 15 bases between the two germline ends. CDR3 bases: TGCAGCGTTGAAGTCTTCTCGGGGTACCACTATGGCTACACCTTC. It specifies CSVEVFSGYHYGYTF.

The chain employs TRBV6-2 or TRBV6-3 and TRBJ1-1; no clear D gene. Trimming took 3 bases from V and 1 from J, leaving 6 bases between them. The germline gives CDR1 MNHEY, CDR2 SVGEGT. The CDR3 loop spans 13 amino acids. CDR3 sequence reads: CASSYSKNTEAFF. For the CDR3, the DNA is TGTGCCAGCAGTTATAGTAAGAACACTGAAGCTTTCTTT.

J is TRBJ1-1 and V is TRBV25-1, with D hard to call. Germline lookup yields CDR1 MGHDK and CDR2 SYGVNS. V gave up 4 bases and J gave up 1 base, with 7 bases separating them. There are 13 residues in the CDR3. CDR3 sequence reads: CASSGFRNTEAFF. CDR3 DNA sequence: TGTGCCAGCAGTGGGTTCAGGAACACTGAAGCTTTCTTT.

The genes are TRBV30 and TRBJ1-2; TRBD1 matches at 10 bases. Germline CDR1 GTSNPN, CDR2 SVGIG (reference sequence). V dropped 1 base and J dropped 4; count of bases not matched to a gene: 3. This CDR3 contains 14 residues. The CDR3 sequence is CAWSGGQGIYGYTF. CDR3 nucleotides: TGTGCCTGGAGTGGGGGACAGGGGATCTATGGCTACACCTTC.

The chain carries TRBV29-1 and TRBJ1-1, with unresolved D. Germline CDR1 is SQVTM and CDR2 is ANQGSEA. The V end lost 7 bases, the J end lost 3 bases, and 12 bases lay between the germline ends. The CDR3 is 12 amino acids. CDR3 sequence reads: CSGVVSDTEAFF. For the CDR3, the DNA is TGCAGCGGCGTTGTATCCGACACTGAAGCTTTCTTT.

CDR3 sequence (DNA): TGTGCCAGCAGCGAAAGGGGGTTAGGGGAAGCTTTCTTT. This encodes CASSERGLGEAFF. The chain combines TRBV7-3 with TRBJ1-1; D may be TRBD1 (6 bases). Germline CDR1 reads SGHTA; CDR2 reads FQGTGA. There are 13 residues in the CDR3. V dropped 5 bases and J dropped 8 bases, with 15 bases sitting between them.

The genes are TRBV7-2 and TRBJ1-5, with 7 positions matching TRBD1. Germline assignment: CDR1 SGHTA and CDR2 FQGNSA. Germline trimming cut 5 bases from V and 9 bases from J; bases unmatched to any gene: 10. The CDR3 covers 14 residues. The CDR3 nucleotides read TGTGCCAGCAGCACCGGGACAGCTCAAGGGCCCCAGCATTTT. The encoded protein is CASSTGTAQGPQHF.

V is TRBV11-3 and J is TRBJ2-6; D is unclear. The CDR3 consists of 16 residues. Deletions cut 4 bases from V and 1 base from J, with 11 bases between. Germline CDR1 reads SGHNT; CDR2 reads YENEEA. The CDR3: CASSSTTGSGANVLTF. CDR3 DNA: TGTGCCAGCAGCTCCACGACGGGTTCTGGGGCCAACGTCCTGACTTTC. Drawing the rest from reference TRBV11-3 and TRBJ2-6, the complete variable domain is EAGVVQSPRYKIIEKKQPVAFWCNPISGHNTLYWYLQNLGQGPELLIRYENEEAVDDSQLPKDRFSAERLKGVDSTLKIQPAELGDSAVYLCASSSTTGSGANVLTFGAGSRLTVL.

This chain uses TRBV4-3 with TRBJ2-2; weak D call: TRBD2 (6 bases). V gave up 4 bases and J gave up 5 bases, with 14 bases separating them. The germline gives CDR1 LGHNA, CDR2 YSLEER. This CDR3 is built from 15 residues. In nucleotides, the CDR3 is TGCGCCAGCAGCCGAGCGACTAGTCGGACCGGGGAGCTGTTTTTT. It encodes CASSRATSRTGELFF.